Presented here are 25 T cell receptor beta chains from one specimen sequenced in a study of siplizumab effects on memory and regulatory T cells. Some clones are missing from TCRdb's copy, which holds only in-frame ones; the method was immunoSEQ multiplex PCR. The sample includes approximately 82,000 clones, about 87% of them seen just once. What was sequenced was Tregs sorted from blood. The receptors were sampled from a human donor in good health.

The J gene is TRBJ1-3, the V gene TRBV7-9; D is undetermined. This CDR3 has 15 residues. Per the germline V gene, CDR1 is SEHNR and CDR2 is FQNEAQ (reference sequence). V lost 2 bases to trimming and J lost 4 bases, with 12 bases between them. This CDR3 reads CASSLSPNRGNTIYF. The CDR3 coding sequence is TGTGCCAGCAGCTTAAGTCCCAATCGGGGAAACACCATATATTTT.

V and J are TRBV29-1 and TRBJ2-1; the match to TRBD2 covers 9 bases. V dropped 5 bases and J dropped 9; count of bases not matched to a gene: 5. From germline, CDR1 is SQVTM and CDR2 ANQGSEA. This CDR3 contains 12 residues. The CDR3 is CSVRRGGFEQFF. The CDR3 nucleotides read TGCAGCGTTAGGCGGGGGGGCTTTGAGCAGTTCTTC.

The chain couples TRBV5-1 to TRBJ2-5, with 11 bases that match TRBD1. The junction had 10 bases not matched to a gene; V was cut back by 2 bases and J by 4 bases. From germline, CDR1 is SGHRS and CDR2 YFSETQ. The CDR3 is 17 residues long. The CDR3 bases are TGCGCCAGCAGCTTCGGGACAGGGGGACATGAGGGAGAGACCCAGTACTTC. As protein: CASSFGTGGHEGETQYF.

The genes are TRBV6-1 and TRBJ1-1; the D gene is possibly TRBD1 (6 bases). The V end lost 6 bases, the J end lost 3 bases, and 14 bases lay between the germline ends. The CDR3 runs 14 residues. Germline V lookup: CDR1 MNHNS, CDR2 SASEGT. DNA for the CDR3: TGTGCCAGCAGAGGAAGGGCAGGGGACACTGAAGCTTTCTTT. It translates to CASRGRAGDTEAFF.

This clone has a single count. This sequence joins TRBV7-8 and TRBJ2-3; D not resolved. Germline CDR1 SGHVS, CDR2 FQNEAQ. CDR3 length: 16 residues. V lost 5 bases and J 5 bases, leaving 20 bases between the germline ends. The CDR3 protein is CASSDASSRFVDTQYF. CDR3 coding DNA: TGTGCCAGCAGCGATGCGTCTTCTCGGTTTGTAGATACGCAGTATTTT.

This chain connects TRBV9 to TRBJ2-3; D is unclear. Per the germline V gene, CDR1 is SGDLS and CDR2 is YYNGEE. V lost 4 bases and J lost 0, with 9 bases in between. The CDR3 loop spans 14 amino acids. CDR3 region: CASSPVGSTDTQYF. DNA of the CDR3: TGTGCCAGCAGCCCGGTCGGGAGCACAGATACGCAGTATTTT.

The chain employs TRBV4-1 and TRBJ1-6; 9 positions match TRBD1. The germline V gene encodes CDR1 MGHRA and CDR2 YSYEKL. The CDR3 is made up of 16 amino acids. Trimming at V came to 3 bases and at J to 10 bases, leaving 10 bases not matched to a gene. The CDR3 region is CASSQPGQGRNSPLHF. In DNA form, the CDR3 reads TGCGCCAGCAGCCAGCCGGGACAGGGACGTAACTCACCCCTCCACTTT.

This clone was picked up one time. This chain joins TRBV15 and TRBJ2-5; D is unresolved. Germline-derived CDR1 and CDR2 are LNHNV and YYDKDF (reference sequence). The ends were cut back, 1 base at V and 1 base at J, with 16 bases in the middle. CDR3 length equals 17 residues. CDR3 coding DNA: TGTGCCACCAGCAGAGTAGGGTCCGGGCAGGCCCAAGAGACCCAGTACTTC. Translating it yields CATSRVGSGQAQETQYF.

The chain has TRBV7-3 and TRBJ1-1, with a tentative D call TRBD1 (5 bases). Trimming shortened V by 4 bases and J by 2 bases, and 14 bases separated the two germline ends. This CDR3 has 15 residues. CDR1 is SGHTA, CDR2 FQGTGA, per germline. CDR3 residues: CASSSTPGPNTEAFF. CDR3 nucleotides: TGTGCCAGCAGCTCGACTCCGGGACCTAACACTGAAGCTTTCTTT. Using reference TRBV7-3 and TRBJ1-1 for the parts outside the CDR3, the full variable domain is GAGVSQTPSNKVTEKGKYVELRCDPISGHTALYWYRQSLGQGPEFLIYFQGTGAADDSGLPNDRFFAVRPEGSVSTLKIQRTERGDSAVYLCASSSTPGPNTEAFFGQGTRLTVV.

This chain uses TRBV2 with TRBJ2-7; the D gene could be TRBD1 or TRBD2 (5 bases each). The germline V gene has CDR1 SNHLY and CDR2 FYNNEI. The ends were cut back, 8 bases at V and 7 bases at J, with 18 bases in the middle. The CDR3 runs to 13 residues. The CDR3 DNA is TGTGCCAGCGTCTCTAGCAGGGTTTCGGAGCAGTACTTC. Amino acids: CASVSSRVSEQYF.

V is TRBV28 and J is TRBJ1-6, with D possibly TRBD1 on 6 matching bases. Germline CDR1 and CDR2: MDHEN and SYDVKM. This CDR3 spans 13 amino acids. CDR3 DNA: TGTGCTTTCAAGGGGGGCTCTAATTCACCCCTCCACTTT. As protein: CAFKGGSNSPLHF.

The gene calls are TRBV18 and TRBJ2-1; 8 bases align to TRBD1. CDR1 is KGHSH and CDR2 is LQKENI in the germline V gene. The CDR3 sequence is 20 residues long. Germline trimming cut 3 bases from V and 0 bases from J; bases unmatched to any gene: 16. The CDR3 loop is CASSPETGVLLDSSYNEQFF. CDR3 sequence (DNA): TGTGCCAGCTCACCGGAGACAGGGGTCTTACTAGATAGCTCCTACAATGAGCAGTTCTTC. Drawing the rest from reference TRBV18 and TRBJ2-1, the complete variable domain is NAGVMQNPRHLVRRRGQEARLRCSPMKGHSHVYWYRQLPEEGLKFMVYLQKENIIDESGMPKERFSAEFPKEGPSILRIQQVVRGDSAAYFCASSPETGVLLDSSYNEQFFGPGTRLTVL.

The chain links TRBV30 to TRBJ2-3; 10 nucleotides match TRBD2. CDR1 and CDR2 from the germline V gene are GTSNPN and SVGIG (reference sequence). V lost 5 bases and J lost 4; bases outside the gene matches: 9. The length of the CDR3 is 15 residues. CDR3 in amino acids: CAWARLAGRADTQYF. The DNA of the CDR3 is TGTGCCTGGGCCCGACTAGCGGGTCGAGCAGATACGCAGTATTTT. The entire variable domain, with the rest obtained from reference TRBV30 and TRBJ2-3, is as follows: SQTIHQWPATLVQPVGSPLSLECTVEGTSNPNLYWYRQAAGRGLQLLFYSVGIGQISSEVPQNLSASRPQDRQFILSSKKLLLSDSGFYLCAWARLAGRADTQYFGPGTRLTVL.

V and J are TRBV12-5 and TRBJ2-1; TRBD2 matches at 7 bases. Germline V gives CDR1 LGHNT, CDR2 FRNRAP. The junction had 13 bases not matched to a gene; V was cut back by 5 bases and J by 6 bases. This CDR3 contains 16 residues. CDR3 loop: CASGRTLGTTINEQFF. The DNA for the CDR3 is TGTGCTAGTGGTAGGACCCTCGGGACTACAATCAATGAGCAGTTCTTC.

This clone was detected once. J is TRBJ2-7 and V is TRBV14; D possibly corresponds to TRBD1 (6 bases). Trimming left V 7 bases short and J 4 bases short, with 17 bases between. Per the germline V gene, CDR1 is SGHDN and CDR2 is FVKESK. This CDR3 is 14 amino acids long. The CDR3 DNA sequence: TGTGCCAGCACGCCATCCGGGACACTTTACGAGCAGTACTTC. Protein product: CASTPSGTLYEQYF.

CDR3 in DNA: TGTGCCAGCAGTTTAGCCAACCAAGAGACCCAGTACTTC. It codes for CASSLANQETQYF. V usage is TRBV28 and J usage is TRBJ2-5; D is unresolved. CDR3 length equals 13 residues. V lost 2 bases and J lost 0, with 4 bases in between. Germline V gene data show CDR1 as MDHEN and CDR2 as SYDVKM.

The CDR3: CASSGPPSRGRSGELFF. The CDR3 nucleotides read TGTGCCAGCAGCGGACCCCCGAGCAGGGGGCGCTCCGGGGAGCTGTTTTTT. The chain carries TRBV9 and TRBJ2-2, with 8 bases identical to TRBD1. CDR1 is SGDLS and CDR2 is YYNGEE in the germline V gene. Germline trimming cut 3 bases from V and 6 bases from J; bases unmatched to any gene: 13. The CDR3 is 17 amino acids.

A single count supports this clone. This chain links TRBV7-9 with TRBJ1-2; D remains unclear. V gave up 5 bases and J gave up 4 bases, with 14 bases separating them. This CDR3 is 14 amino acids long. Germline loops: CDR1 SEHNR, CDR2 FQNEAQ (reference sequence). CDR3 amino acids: CASSRHGKTYGYTF. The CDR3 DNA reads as TGTGCCAGCAGCCGCCATGGAAAGACCTATGGCTACACCTTC.

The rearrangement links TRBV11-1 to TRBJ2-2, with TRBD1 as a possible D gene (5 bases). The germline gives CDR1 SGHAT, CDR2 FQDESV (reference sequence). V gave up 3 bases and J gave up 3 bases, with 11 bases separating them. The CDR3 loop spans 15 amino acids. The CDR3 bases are TGTGCCAGCAGCTTTGGTGCAGGGTACACCGGGGAGCTGTTTTTT. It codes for CASSFGAGYTGELFF.

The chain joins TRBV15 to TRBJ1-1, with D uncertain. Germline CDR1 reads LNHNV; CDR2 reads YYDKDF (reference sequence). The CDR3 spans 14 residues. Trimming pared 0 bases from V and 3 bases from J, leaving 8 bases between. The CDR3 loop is CATSRDYTDTEAFF. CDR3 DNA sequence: TGTGCCACCAGCAGAGATTATACGGACACTGAAGCTTTCTTT. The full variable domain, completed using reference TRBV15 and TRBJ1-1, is DAMVIQNPRYQVTQFGKPVTLSCSQTLNHNVMYWYQQKSSQAPKLLFHYYDKDFNNEADTPDNFQSRRPNTSFCFLDIRSPGLGDTAMYLCATSRDYTDTEAFFGQGTRLTVV.

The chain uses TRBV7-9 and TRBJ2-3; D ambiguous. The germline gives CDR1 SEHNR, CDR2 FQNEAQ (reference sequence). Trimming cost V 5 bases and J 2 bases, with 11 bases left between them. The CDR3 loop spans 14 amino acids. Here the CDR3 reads CASSQLYTTDTQYF. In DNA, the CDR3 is TGTGCCAGCAGCCAACTATACACCACAGATACGCAGTATTTT.

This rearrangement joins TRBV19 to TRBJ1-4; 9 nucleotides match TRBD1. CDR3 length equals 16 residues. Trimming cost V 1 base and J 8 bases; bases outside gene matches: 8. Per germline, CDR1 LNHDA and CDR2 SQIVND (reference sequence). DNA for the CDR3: TGTGCCAGTAGTATAGGAGGGGGACAGGGTCGAGAAAAACTGTTTTTT. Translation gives CASSIGGGQGREKLFF.

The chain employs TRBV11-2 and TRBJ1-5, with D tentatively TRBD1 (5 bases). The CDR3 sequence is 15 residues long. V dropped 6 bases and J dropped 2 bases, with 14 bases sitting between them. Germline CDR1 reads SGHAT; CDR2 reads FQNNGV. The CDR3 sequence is CASRSRPRGNQPQHF. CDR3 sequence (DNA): TGTGCCAGCAGATCGAGGCCCAGGGGCAATCAGCCCCAGCATTTT.

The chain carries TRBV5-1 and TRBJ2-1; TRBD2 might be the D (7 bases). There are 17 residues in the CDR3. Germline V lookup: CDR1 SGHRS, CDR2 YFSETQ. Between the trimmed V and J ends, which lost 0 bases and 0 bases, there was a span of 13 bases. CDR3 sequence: CASSLAGGGSSYNEQFF. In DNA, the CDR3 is TGCGCCAGCAGCTTGGCAGGCGGGGGCAGCTCCTACAATGAGCAGTTCTTC.

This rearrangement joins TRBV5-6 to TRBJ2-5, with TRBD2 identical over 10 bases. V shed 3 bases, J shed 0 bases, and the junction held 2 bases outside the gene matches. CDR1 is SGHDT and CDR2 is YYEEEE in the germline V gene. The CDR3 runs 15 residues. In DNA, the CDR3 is TGTGCCAGCAGCTCAGCGGGGGGGAACCAAGAGACCCAGTACTTC. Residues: CASSSAGGNQETQYF.